Listed below are T cell receptor beta chains from one sample, sequenced in a study of blood T cell repertoires in COVID-19. Here immunoSEQ multiplex PCR was the method, and the copy in TCRdb shows in-frame clones only, minus some. The sample has roughly 250,000 clones, 75% to 90% seen once. Sequencing input: peripheral blood. The receptor source for this set is a man younger than 45 with acute or convalescent COVID-19. Each CDR3 is given with its conserved first and last residue. A D gene is named only where the DNA matches it firmly. The size field is filled for only some rows; it gives once, few, many or a size class.

.	.	TRBV28	TRBJ2-7	TGTGCCAGCCGGGACACACCACAGTACGAGCAGTACTTC	CASRDTPQYEQYF
TRBD1	once	TRBV7-2	TRBJ2-7	TGTGCCAGCAGCTTATTGGCCAGGGGGCCTCGCTTC	CASSLLARGPRF
TRBD2	.	TRBV19	TRBJ2-2	TGTGCCAGTAGTACGAAGGGACTAGCGGGAGGATCGAACACCGGGGAGCTGTTTTTT	CASSTKGLAGGSNTGELFF
.	.	TRBV2	TRBJ1-6	TGTGCCAGCAGTGTCGAGGGGAGGTCACCCCTCCACTTT	CASSVEGRSPLHF
TRBD2	once	TRBV5-1	TRBJ2-2	TGCGCCAGCAGCTTGGTGGCTAGCGGCTACGGGGAGCTGTTTTTT	CASSLVASGYGELFF
.	.	TRBV2	TRBJ1-4	TGTGCCAGCAGTGGGAGTACAGGTCGCCGGAATGAAAAACTGTTTTTT	CASSGSTGRRNEKLFF
.	.	TRBV4-1	TRBJ1-5	TGCGCCAGCAGCCCCCTACGGACAGTTCAGCCCCAGCATTTT	CASSPLRTVQPQHF
.	.	TRBV9	TRBJ2-1	TGTGCCAGCAGCGTACGGGGGACTGAGCAGTTCTTC	CASSVRGTEQFF
TRBD1	.	TRBV28	TRBJ1-2	TGTGCCAGCAGGCCCGGGACAGGCGATGGCTACACCTTC	CASRPGTGDGYTF
TRBD1	.	TRBV28	TRBJ2-2	TGTGCCAGCAGTTTAGGCAGGGGGCGTATCGGGGAGCTGTTTTTT	CASSLGRGRIGELFF
TRBD1	.	TRBV10-2	TRBJ1-2	TGCGCCAGCAGTGAGCAGATCGGGACAGGGCTTGATGGCTACACCTTC	CASSEQIGTGLDGYTF
.	.	TRBV18	TRBJ1-6	TGTGCCAGCTCACCACGGGCCCCACCCCTCCACTTT	CASSPRAPPLHF
.	.	TRBV2	TRBJ2-7	TGTGCCAGCACCGTGGGGGGGCTCTACGAGCAGTACTTC	CASTVGGLYEQYF
TRBD1	.	TRBV9	TRBJ2-2	TGTGCCAGCAGCGTTGGACAGGGGGCTAATATCGGGGAGCTGTTTTTT	CASSVGQGANIGELFF
TRBD1	.	TRBV5-6	TRBJ1-1	TGTGCCAGCAGCTGGCCCGGACAGGGGGCTATGTACACTGAAGCTTTCTTT	CASSWPGQGAMYTEAFF
TRBD2	.	TRBV3-1/TRBV3-2	TRBJ2-1	TGTGCCAGCAGCCATCGGACTAGCGGGGGGCCAGACCTCTACAATGAGCAGTTCTTC	CASSHRTSGGPDLYNEQFF
TRBD1	.	TRBV7-8	TRBJ1-5	TGTGCCAGCAGCGCGTCAGGGGGCCCCAATCAGCCCCAGCATTTT	CASSASGGPNQPQHF
.	.	TRBV6-5	TRBJ1-6	TGTGCCAGCAGGGAGTGGGCAGGGGCTTCACCCCTCCACTTT	CASREWAGASPLHF
.	.	TRBV5-6	TRBJ1-1	TGTGCCAGCAGCTTCCTGGGATGGCCCAGGGCTTTTTTT	CASSFLGWPRAFF
TRBD2	.	TRBV28	TRBJ2-5	TGTGCCAGCAGCCCTCTGTTCGGACTAGCGGGGGGTAGGGAGACCCAGTACTTC	CASSPLFGLAGGRETQYF
.	.	TRBV7-7	TRBJ2-3	TGTGCTAGCAGCTTAGGGCGACAGGCCACAGATACGCAGTATTTT	CASSLGRQATDTQYF
.	.	TRBV5-1	TRBJ1-6	TGCGCCAGCAGCTTAAGGGAGCACGTTTATTCACCCCTCCACTTT	CASSLREHVYSPLHF
.	.	TRBV5-1	TRBJ1-1	TGCGCCAGCAGCTTGTATACAGTTAGTCTGAACACTGAAGCTTTCTTT	CASSLYTVSLNTEAFF
TRBD1	few	TRBV30	TRBJ1-4	TGTGCCTGGGGGCGGACAGGGGGGAATGAAAAACTGTTTTTT	CAWGRTGGNEKLFF
.	.	TRBV6-1	TRBJ2-7	TGTGCCAGCAGTGATCGTTACGAGCAGTACTTC	CASSDRYEQYF
TRBD1	.	TRBV7-2	TRBJ1-2	TGTGCCAGCAGCTATGGGACAGCGCGCGTGGGCTACACCTTC	CASSYGTARVGYTF
TRBD2	.	TRBV5-5	TRBJ2-7	TGTGCCAGCAGCTCAGGACTAGTGTACGAGCAGTACTTC	CASSSGLVYEQYF
TRBD2	.	TRBV5-4	TRBJ2-5	TGTGCCAGCAGCTTGGGACTAGCGGGGGGTTGGGAGACCCAGTACTTC	CASSLGLAGGWETQYF
.	.	TRBV30	TRBJ2-5	TGTGCCTGGAGTGTACGGTTGTCCGCCCGGGCCCAGTACTTC	CAWSVRLSARAQYF
.	.	TRBV10-1	TRBJ1-1	TGCGCCAGCAGCGAAATCAGGGGTACTGAAGCTTTCTTT	CASSEIRGTEAFF
.	.	TRBV6-6	TRBJ1-1	TGTGCCAGCAGTTACGAGGCCCTGAACACTGAAGCTTTCTTT	CASSYEALNTEAFF
.	.	TRBV5-4	TRBJ1-6	TGTGCCAGCAGCTTGGACAGGGTAAATTCACCCCTCCACTTT	CASSLDRVNSPLHF
.	.	TRBV3-1/TRBV3-2	TRBJ1-2	TGTGCCAGCAGCCAAGTTTCAGGCTACTATGGCTACACCTTC	CASSQVSGYYGYTF